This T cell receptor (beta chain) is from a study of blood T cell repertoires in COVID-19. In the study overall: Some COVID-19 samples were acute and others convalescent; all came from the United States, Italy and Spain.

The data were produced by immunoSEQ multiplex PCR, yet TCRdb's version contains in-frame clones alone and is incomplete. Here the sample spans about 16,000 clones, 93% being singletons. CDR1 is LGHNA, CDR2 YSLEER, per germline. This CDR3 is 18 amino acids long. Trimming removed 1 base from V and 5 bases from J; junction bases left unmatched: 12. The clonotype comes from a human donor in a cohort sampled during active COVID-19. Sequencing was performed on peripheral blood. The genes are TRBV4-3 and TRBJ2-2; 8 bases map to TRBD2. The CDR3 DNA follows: TGCGCCAGCAGCCAAGGATGGGGTTTCGCGGGAGGAACCGGGGAGCTGTTTTTT. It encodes CASSQGWGFAGGTGELFF.